The sequence of this T cell receptor (beta chain) was determined in a study of T cells expressing NK-cell markers. In the study overall: Sorted T-cell subsets CD3+CD56+NKG2C+, CD3+CD56+NKG2C- and CD3+CD56-NKG2C+ were TCR beta-sequenced.

Synthesis of TCR beta cDNA relied on 5'RACE template switching carrying UMIs. TCRdb re-called the 5' RACE reads and shows each CDR3 protein once, DNA omitted. The sample holds fewer than 400,000 distinct CDR3 sequences. Looked up from germline, CDR1 is SNHLY and CDR2 is FYNNEI. CDR3 size: 19 residues. The source is a man aged 18-75 years in good health. Specimen: blood T cells: a sorted CD56 or NKG2C T cell subset, CD4+ or CD8+ T cells, or bulk PBMC T cells (not recorded which). The chain employs TRBV2 and TRBJ2-3; TCRdb returns TRBD2, unconfirmable since there is no DNA. CDR3 loop: CASSDWIFSPLGSGDTQYF.